This TCR beta chain was obtained from a study of cytomegalovirus exposure and HLA in healthy donors (dated by TCRdb to about 2017). As for the study more broadly: In an earlier analysis of under 600 of the donors, approximately 300 Gb of sequence data and 120 million or so unique TCR beta sequences from about 179 million T cells were reported. Around 330 gigabases of sequencing data and around 88 million unique TCR sequences made up an early release that covered roughly 670 HLA-typed donors. The genetic ancestry cluster associated with self-reported Caucasian donors included 70% to 85% of the 398 genotyped donors. The aim of the study was to test whether cataloging public T cell receptors could identify signatures of past pathogen exposure. The T cell repertoires of around 730 subjects were profiled by immunosequencing and related to cytomegalovirus serostatus. Besides the first cohort of more than 650 subjects, a separate validation cohort made up of roughly 120 different subjects was used. To predict cytomegalovirus infection status, the study combined high-throughput TCR immunosequencing, statistical association of individual TCRs with disease status, and machine learning. In a later analysis, previously published TCR beta repertoires from 600 to 850 donors were re-analyzed and high-resolution HLA genotyping was added so that TCR occurrence patterns could be studied. In the later analysis, no new phenotypic data were used to find candidate immune exposures; instead, reliance was placed on TCR beta sequences and their occurrence across donors. In an earlier analysis of a few hundred of the donors, high-throughput TCR beta sequencing was used to judge whether each TCR beta V gene segment behaved as functional or pseudogenic. Donor age, sex, ethnicity and CMV serostatus were compiled together with the repertoire data. A later genetic analysis used genome-wide SNP genotypes for about 65% of the roughly 700 donors, treating that subset as a discovery cohort. Every discovery cohort repertoire had been produced on one sequencing platform. HLA typing included class I and class II loci at four-digit resolution. Typing coverage differed by locus: A, B, C, DRB1 and DQB1 were typed in about 629-640 donors, DQA1 in 500 to 550, DPA1 in 600 to 610, and DPB1 in about 450. Four to six DR-DQ haplotypes were handled as single units for association and clustering, since linkage in the cohort was strong. Among about 400 genotyped donors of the cohort, an average of approximately 200,000 unique TCR beta nucleotide sequences was sequenced per donor, of which roughly 17% were non-productive. What the research found in general, with its limitations: In a later analysis, the rate of TCR association differed among HLA loci, with DRB1 alleles having the most associated TCRs and HLA-C alleles having the fewest. At a false discovery rate of 0.05, a later analysis linked around 15,000 TCR beta sequences to specific HLA alleles. Roughly uniform sequencing depth across donors was assumed in presence/absence analyses, although this assumption may not hold. In vitro tests confirmed that a few of the cytomegalovirus-associated TCR beta chains recognize cytomegalovirus antigens. Some IMGT-functional V segments, including TRBV6-2 and TRBV6-3, could not be told apart with the 87-base-pair reads, so those segments were excluded. Several of the top co-occurrence clusters appeared to be linked to parvovirus B19, influenza, CMV and Epstein-Barr virus, according to a later analysis. A later genetic analysis reported fewer N-insertions in productive TCRs among donors in an Asian-associated ancestry cluster than the roughly 700-donor mean. Most TCR sequences were observed very rarely across donors, whereas some public TCRs were present in many individuals. The study listed approximately 150 TCR beta chains as associated with cytomegalovirus. In a later analysis, HLA-associated TCR beta chains showed more clonal expansion and lower generation probabilities than non-associated chains that were equally common. Linkage disequilibrium might explain the correlated functional status among segregating V segments, but an unknown experimental factor could not be ruled out. A later genetic analysis associated a missense DCLRE1C variant with V-gene and J-gene trimming of TCR beta chains, and an independent cohort replicated the association. An earlier analysis of several hundred of the donors showed that most TCR beta V segments appeared in productive rearrangements either about 90% or about 30% of the time, which broadly matched IMGT annotations. Immune exposure information for the cohort was limited to CMV serostatus. The authors suggested that the approach could potentially be extended to other disease states and immunological phenotypes. When HLA alleles, especially DR and DQ, strongly co-occurred, TCR associations were difficult to assign to individual alleles. Because HLA typing was unavailable for some donors at each locus, only the typed subset was used in association tests. According to a later analysis, most CMV-associated TCR beta chains appeared to be HLA-restricted, and the HLA associations seemed to be driven largely by CMV exposure. Because counts were too low, 15 to 20 rarely observed V segments, including chromosome 9 orphons, were left out of the earlier analysis of approximately 580 of the donors. A further reported finding was that TCR beta sequences accurately predicted the HLA-A and HLA-B alleles for most subjects in the first cohort. In both the original and validation cohorts, the classifier was reported to diagnose cytomegalovirus status with high specificity and sensitivity. Only TCR beta chains were sequenced in this cohort, and the absence of alpha or paired-chain data limited detectable features. A cluster of highly shared sequence variants was judged likely to represent a technical artifact of the sequencing pipeline.

Library prep was done by the immunoSEQ multiplex PCR assay. For the multiplex PCR, a mixture combining 60 forward primers for TCR Vbeta segments and 13 reverse primers for TCR Jbeta segments was used. A multiplex PCR assay on genomic DNA amplified the CDR3 region of rearranged TCR beta genes. Amplified TCR beta libraries were sequenced as 87-base-pair reads on the Illumina HiSeq System. Turning to the authors' computational methods: Across the 500 to 850 repertoires, a later analysis counted 60 million to 90 million unique TCR beta chains, around 11 million of which were shared by at least two donors. Raw reads were error-corrected and collapsed into unique sequences by a nearest-neighbor algorithm in which closely related sequences were merged to remove PCR and sequencing errors. Alignment of CDR3 sequences to IMGT reference sequences was used to assign V, D and J gene segments. For a sequence to be retained, at least a six-nucleotide match to both a V gene segment and a J gene segment was required. Rearrangements were called productive when the CDR3 lacked stop codons and stayed in frame with V and J; all others were non-productive. Following IMGT convention, CDR3 was defined as the stretch from the second conserved V-encoded cysteine to the conserved J-encoded phenylalanine. In an earlier analysis of roughly 580 of the donors, sequences lacking an unambiguous match to a single V gene segment were excluded. An earlier analysis of a few hundred of the donors called V segments functional above 56.7% productive rearrangements and segregating when the between-donor standard deviation exceeded 5%. A statistical classification framework was built for diagnosing cytomegalovirus status from the catalog of TCR beta chain sequences. In a later analysis, TCR nucleotide sequences were compared against IMGT/GENE-DB human TR gene sequences so that V and J genes could be assigned. A later analysis assigned CDR3 sequences and most-parsimonious VDJ recombination scenarios with the TCRdist pipeline. In a later analysis, every TCR beta chain was defined by the combination of its CDR3 amino acid sequence and its V-gene family, and reads without a unique V-gene family were dropped. In a later analysis, around 600 highly shared, low-generation-probability nucleotide sequences were removed to address suspected cross-contamination and a sequencing artifact. In a later analysis, a clonal expansion index for each public chain was calculated from normalized within-repertoire ranks of inferred template counts. A later analysis computed generation probabilities with a VDJ recombination model fitted to out-of-frame rearrangements, and checked the results against IGoR. In a later analysis, hypergeometric tests were used to score TCR-TCR, TCR-HLA and TCR-CMV co-occurrence, with a repertoire-size bias correction applied to TCR pairs. In a later analysis, false discovery rates were estimated by permuting HLA or CMV assignments 20 times. In a later analysis, co-occurring TCRs were grouped with DBSCAN, and TCRdist sequence similarity was added when clustering was performed within HLA-allele-positive subsets. Repertoires with fewer than 30,000 or more than 120,000 public chains were left out of co-occurrence clustering, as were five repertoires with anomalous nucleotide sharing. TCRdb limited this immuneACCESS table to in-frame rearrangements with V and J called. A share of clones is missing; checked studies link under half to unresolved V genes, and the rest is unexplained. The D gene and trimming were derived from the DNA, and the V and J assignments and clone size from that table. The sample table holds 100,000 to 120,000 clones, of which over 75% were seen once. The ten largest clones take up about 5% of the sample.

Reading from cysteine to phenylalanine, the CDR3 counts 16 amino acids. This entry keeps only the CDR3 DNA: 48 bases, framed from base 1. Cut back by 5 bases and 6 bases, the V and J ends lie 20 bases apart. CDR1 MNHEY and CDR2 SMNVEV are derived from the germline V gene (reference sequence). The cohort consisted of 600 to 700 healthy bone marrow donors. All cohort members were sampled while nominally healthy, although unrecorded immune exposures were likely present. The donor was CMV seropositive and was included in the group of about 290 seropositive cohort members. Every donor gave a peripheral blood sample, and the peripheral blood mononuclear cells from that sample were used for TCR beta sequencing. The Qiagen DNeasy Blood Extraction Kit was used to extract genomic DNA from the blood cell samples. In its sample, this clone was seen once. Its antigen is not yet known. No base qualities exist here, and no much larger clone lies one base off it.

Sequencing was carried out using PBMCs. The sequence joins TRBV27 to TRBJ1-5; TRBD1 could be the D gene, as 6 bases match. The source is a woman in her 30s in good health and CMV-seropositive. The CDR3 region: CASSGTGGERIQPQHF. The DNA is TGTGCCAGCAGTGGAACTGGGGGCGAAAGAATTCAGCCCCAGCATTTT.